These 30 T cell receptor beta chains were all obtained from the same sample, sequenced in a study of control samples from healthy donors and cancer patients. TCRdb keeps only in-frame clones here, not all; method: immunoSEQ multiplex PCR. Among around 85,000 clones, about 88% were seen once, and the ten largest hold around 7.6%. Sequenced input: blood. Receptors originate from an older woman in good health.

The rearrangement links TRBV2 to TRBJ2-5, with 9 bases identical to TRBD2. Germline V CDR1 and CDR2: SNHLY, FYNNEI. The ends lost 6 bases at V and 7 bases at J; junction bases unmatched: 9. The CDR3 has 14 residues. The CDR3 nucleotides read TGTGCCAGCAGCGAGGTAGCGGGAGAGGGGACCCAGTACTTC. Translating gives CASSEVAGEGTQYF.

The chain is built from TRBV7-8 and TRBJ2-2; no clear D. The germline CDR1 and CDR2 sequences are SGHVS and FQNEAQ. Trimming took 2 bases from V and 2 from J, leaving 9 bases between them. The CDR3 loop spans 15 amino acids. The CDR3 nucleotides are TGTGCCAGCAGCTTACTCGGCAGAAACACCGGGGAGCTGTTTTTT. This gives the protein CASSLLGRNTGELFF.

The chain links TRBV29-1 to TRBJ1-1; possibly TRBD1 for D (6 bases). The CDR3 sequence is 12 residues long. Germline-derived CDR1 and CDR2 are SQVTM and ANQGSEA. V dropped 7 bases and J dropped 5 bases, with 14 bases sitting between them. The CDR3 sequence is CSAQGGKTEAFF. The DNA for the CDR3 is TGCAGCGCCCAAGGGGGGAAAACTGAAGCTTTCTTT.

In its sample, this clone was seen once. The chain employs TRBV20-1 and TRBJ1-5; D is undetermined. Germline CDR1 is DFQATT and CDR2 is SNEGSKA (reference sequence). V lost 3 bases, J lost 4 bases, and 10 bases lay in between. The CDR3 contains 13 residues. In DNA form, the CDR3 reads TGCAGTGCTAGTAGCTCGCTTAATCAGCCCCAGCATTTT. Protein sequence: CSASSSLNQPQHF.

The chain employs TRBV29-1 and TRBJ2-7; weak D call: TRBD1 (5 bases). The germline CDR1 and CDR2 sequences are SQVTM and ANQGSEA. V was trimmed by 4 bases and J by 4 bases, leaving 8 bases between them. The CDR3 is 11 residues long. This CDR3 reads CSVGGPYEQYF. Written as DNA, the CDR3 is TGCAGCGTTGGGGGCCCATACGAGCAGTACTTC.

The chain recombines TRBV6-1 with TRBJ1-5, with no clear D. CDR3 size: 13 residues. The ends were cut back, 3 bases at V and 7 bases at J, with 10 bases in the middle. In germline, CDR1 is MNHNS, CDR2 SASEGT. CDR3 sequence: CASSDALRQPQHF. CDR3 bases: TGTGCCAGCAGTGACGCACTGAGGCAGCCCCAGCATTTT.

The chain carries TRBV3-1 (or the pseudogene TRBV3-2) and TRBJ2-3, with TRBD2 identical over 8 bases. Germline values: CDR1 LGHDT, CDR2 YNNKEL (reference sequence). The ends lost 3 bases at V and 0 bases at J; junction bases unmatched: 11. The CDR3 length is 18 residues. The CDR3 spells CASSHLGGGNFSTDTQYF. CDR3 bases: TGTGCCAGCAGCCATTTGGGCGGGGGGAACTTTAGCACAGATACGCAGTATTTT.

The chain links TRBV15 to TRBJ2-3; 15 nucleotides match TRBD2. The CDR3 consists of 17 residues. Germline values: CDR1 LNHNV, CDR2 YYDKDF (reference sequence). V lost 5 bases and J lost 6; bases outside the gene matches: 9. DNA of the CDR3: TGTGCCACCAGCCCACGGACTAGCGGGAGGGTCGCCGATACGCAGTATTTT. Translation gives CATSPRTSGRVADTQYF.

The chain joins TRBV27 to TRBJ2-6; the match to TRBD2 covers 8 bases. This CDR3 has 19 residues. Trimming removed 2 bases from V and 0 bases from J; junction bases left unmatched: 9. The germline gives CDR1 MNHEY, CDR2 SMNVEV (reference sequence). The CDR3 DNA is TGTGCCAGCAGTTTAGGGGGTAGCGGGACCCTCTCTGGGGCCAACGTCCTGACTTTC. It encodes CASSLGGSGTLSGANVLTF.

Only a few counts were recorded for this clone. The CDR3 nucleotides read TGCGCCAGCAGCCCAAGACAGGCGTACGGGACCCAGTACTTC. Its protein product is CASSPRQAYGTQYF. J is TRBJ2-5 and V is TRBV5-1, with D perhaps matching TRBD1 (6 bases). Per germline, CDR1 SGHRS and CDR2 YFSETQ. This CDR3 comprises 14 residues. V was clipped by 4 bases and J by 7 bases, with 17 bases between them.

CDR3 in amino acids: CASSWGPGGTDTQYF. Here the CDR3 DNA reads TGCGCCAGCAGCTGGGGCCCGGGCGGCACAGATACGCAGTATTTT. This sequence joins TRBV5-1 and TRBJ2-3; a possible D gene is TRBD1 (5 bases). Trimming took 3 bases from V and 1 from J, leaving 12 bases between them. The germline V gene has CDR1 SGHRS and CDR2 YFSETQ. This CDR3 is 15 amino acids long.

The CDR3 here is CASSSVSRTVNSPLHF. The DNA of the CDR3 is TGTGCCAGCAGTTCGGTCTCACGGACGGTAAATTCACCCCTCCACTTT. J is TRBJ1-6 and V is TRBV27; no clear D. V was shortened by 4 bases and J by 7 bases, with 17 bases between the two germline ends. CDR1 is MNHEY and CDR2 is SMNVEV in the germline V gene (reference sequence). This CDR3 has 16 residues.

This sequence joins TRBV7-2 and TRBJ2-7; possibly TRBD2 for D (5 bases). This CDR3 has 15 residues. CDR1 is SGHTA, CDR2 FQGNSA, per germline. V lost 5 bases to trimming and J lost 1 base, with 15 bases between them. The chain's CDR3 is CASSIKRSSSYEQYF. CDR3 sequence (DNA): TGTGCCAGCAGCATTAAGCGGAGCTCGTCCTACGAGCAGTACTTC.

The chain uses TRBV19 and TRBJ1-2; possibly TRBD1 for D (6 bases). This CDR3 has 14 residues. CDR1 is LNHDA, CDR2 SQIVND, per germline (reference sequence). V lost 6 bases to trimming and J lost 8 bases, with 19 bases between them. This chain's CDR3 is CASRAPDRAGGYTF. The CDR3 DNA is TGTGCCAGTAGGGCCCCGGACAGAGCGGGGGGCTACACCTTC.

In the case of this clone: Other nucleotide sequences from this sample produce the same CDR3. This CDR3 is CASSPRRDTGELFF. The CDR3 region has the DNA TGTGCCAGCAGCCCCAGACGGGACACCGGGGAGCTGTTTTTT. The V call is TRBV7-8, the J call TRBJ2-2; D unclear. The ends were cut back, 5 bases at V and 3 bases at J, with 10 bases in the middle. The V gene's germline CDR1 is SGHVS and CDR2 FQNEAQ. The CDR3 has 14 amino acids. The full variable domain, rest sourced from reference TRBV7-8 and TRBJ2-2, is GAGVSQSPRYKVAKRGQDVALRCDPISGHVSLFWYQQALGQGPEFLTYFQNEAQLDKSGLPSDRFFAERPEGSVSTLKIQRTQQEDSAVYLCASSPRRDTGELFFGEGSRLTVL.

The gene calls are TRBV7-9 and TRBJ2-3, with D perhaps matching TRBD1 or TRBD2 (7 bases each). Trimming took 0 bases from V and 6 from J, leaving 22 bases between them. The CDR3 sequence is 18 residues long. The germline V gene has CDR1 SEHNR and CDR2 FQNEAQ (reference sequence). The CDR3 protein is CASSLAYLGGGASDTQYF. Here the CDR3 DNA reads TGTGCCAGCAGCTTAGCCTACTTGGGAGGGGGCGCTTCGGATACGCAGTATTTT. The whole variable domain, remainder taken from reference TRBV7-9 and TRBJ2-3, is DTGVSQNPRHKITKRGQNVTFRCDPISEHNRLYWYRQTLGQGPEFLTYFQNEAQLEKSRLLSDRFSAERPKGSFSTLEIQRTEQGDSAMYLCASSLAYLGGGASDTQYFGPGTRLTVL.

The chain combines TRBV6-5 with TRBJ2-3; no reliable D call. The CDR3 covers 13 residues. Per germline, CDR1 MNHEY and CDR2 SVGAGI. The ends were cut back, 6 bases at V and 2 bases at J, with 9 bases in the middle. The CDR3 nucleotides are TGTGCCAGCAGACGAATCCTCACAGATACGCAGTATTTT. Translating it yields CASRRILTDTQYF.

CDR3: CATSPGLAGGKTGELFF. As DNA, the CDR3 is TGTGCCACCAGTCCAGGTCTAGCGGGAGGAAAAACCGGGGAGCTGTTTTTT. The chain links TRBV24-1 to TRBJ2-2; 11 bases match TRBD2. V lost 6 bases and J lost 5; bases outside the gene matches: 10. This CDR3 spans 17 amino acids. Germline V lookup: CDR1 KGHDR, CDR2 SFDVKD.

About this clone: One end of the junction does not line up with germline, which may come from a read error. The chain combines TRBV30 with TRBJ1-2; TRBD1 matches at 7 bases. This CDR3 is built from 11 residues. Per germline, CDR1 GTSNPN and CDR2 SVGIG (reference sequence). CDR3 bases: TGTGCCTGGAGTAAGGGGGCGGGAGGGTCCTTC. Its translation: CAWSKGAGGSF.

This chain connects TRBV6-5 to TRBJ2-5, with TRBD1 as a possible D gene (6 bases). Germline V gene lookup returns CDR1 MNHEY and CDR2 SVGAGI. Trimming removed 7 bases from V and 5 bases from J, with 17 bases in between. The CDR3 is 14 residues long. CDR3 nucleotides: TGTGCCAGCAAAGAAGGGGGAGCCGGGGAGACCCAGTACTTC. Translated: CASKEGGAGETQYF.

The CDR3 loop reads CATSEGGTIQDTQYF. As DNA, the CDR3 is TGTGCCACCAGTGAGGGAGGGACTATCCAAGATACGCAGTATTTT. This chain links TRBV24-1 with TRBJ2-3; 7 positions agree with TRBD2. Germline values: CDR1 KGHDR, CDR2 SFDVKD. The CDR3 is 15 amino acids. J was trimmed by 5 bases and V by 4 bases; bases with no gene match: 8.

This chain connects TRBV7-2 to TRBJ2-1; D uncertain. Trimming removed 1 base from V and 9 bases from J, with 16 bases in between. Germline assignment: CDR1 SGHTA and CDR2 FQGNSA. This CDR3 contains 15 residues. CDR3 loop: CASSLVVVEVVEQFF. CDR3 coding DNA: TGTGCCAGCAGCTTAGTTGTAGTGGAAGTGGTTGAGCAGTTCTTC.

The chain is built from TRBV3-1 (or the pseudogene TRBV3-2) and TRBJ1-2; TRBD1 agrees at 10 bases. This CDR3 contains 17 residues. The V and J ends lost 2 bases and 7 bases, in that order; junction bases with no gene match: 13. Germline V CDR1 and CDR2: LGHDT, YNNKEL (reference sequence). CDR3 region: CASSQPWGDRGVCGYTF. In nucleotides, the CDR3 is TGTGCCAGCAGCCAACCTTGGGGGGACAGGGGTGTCTGTGGCTACACCTTC.

V and J are TRBV19 and TRBJ1-2; TRBD1 matches 7 bases. Per the germline V gene, CDR1 is LNHDA and CDR2 is SQIVND (reference sequence). CDR3 length: 14 residues. The V and J ends lost 5 bases and 8 bases, in that order; junction bases with no gene match: 11. For the CDR3, the DNA is TGTGCCAGTAGTGAAAACAGGGGCCGGAGGGGCTACACCTTC. Its translation is CASSENRGRRGYTF.

V is TRBV2 and J is TRBJ1-6; D unclear. Deletions cut 5 bases from V and 9 bases from J, with 17 bases between. Germline lookup yields CDR1 SNHLY and CDR2 FYNNEI. This CDR3 comprises 15 residues. CDR3 sequence (DNA): TGTGCCAGCAGTCTCGAATCATACCTCGCTTCACCCCTCCACTTT. This codes for CASSLESYLASPLHF.

V is TRBV7-6 and J is TRBJ1-6; 9 positions agree with TRBD1. The CDR3 sequence is 17 residues long. With V trimmed by 5 bases and J by 3 bases, 8 bases remained unmatched. In germline, CDR1 is SGHVS, CDR2 FNYEAQ. The CDR3 loop is CASSLTGTGSYNSPLHF. The CDR3 nucleotides read TGTGCCAGCAGCCTGACCGGGACAGGGAGCTATAATTCACCCCTCCACTTT.

V and J are TRBV3-1 (or the pseudogene TRBV3-2) and TRBJ2-3; 7 positions match TRBD2. V was clipped by 3 bases and J by 2 bases; unmatched bases: 8. This CDR3 has 16 amino acids. CDR1 and CDR2 (germline): LGHDT, YNNKEL (reference sequence). The CDR3 spells CASSHSPTSDTDTQYF. In DNA, the CDR3 is TGTGCCAGCAGCCACAGTCCTACTAGCGACACAGATACGCAGTATTTT.

Notes on this clone: One junction end does not reproduce the germline sequence, and a read error may be involved. The CDR3 loop reads CASSNSGGGYEQYF. CDR3 DNA: TGTGCCAGCAGTAACTCAGGGGGCGGCTACGAGCAGTACTTC. The rearrangement links TRBV6-5 to TRBJ2-7; 8 bases match TRBD1. The CDR3 contains 14 residues. Germline V lookup: CDR1 MNHEY, CDR2 SVGAGI.

The chain uses TRBV18 and TRBJ2-1; D gene uncertain. This CDR3 spans 15 amino acids. Germline CDR1 KGHSH, CDR2 LQKENI. The V gene lost 0 bases and the J gene lost 5 bases, with 11 bases spanning the gap. CDR3 DNA sequence: TGTGCCAGCTCACCACCGAGTAGTTGGAACAATGAGCAGTTCTTC. Protein sequence: CASSPPSSWNNEQFF.

The chain links TRBV19 to TRBJ1-3, with a possible D match to TRBD1 (5 bases). Germline V gene sequence: CDR1 LNHDA, CDR2 SQIVND (reference sequence). The CDR3 spans 14 residues. Trimming took 0 bases from V and 5 from J, leaving 8 bases between them. The CDR3 DNA is TGTGCCAGTAGTATAGACGACAGCAGAAACACCATATATTTT. Translated: CASSIDDSRNTIYF.